This T cell receptor beta chain was sequenced during a study of graft-versus-host responses after intestinal transplantation. As for the study in general: Anti-thymocyte globulin induction preceded approximately three years of tacrolimus and steroid maintenance in all recipients. General observations from the study: Individuals carrying graft-donor T cell macrochimerism showed high graft-versus-host to host-versus-graft clonal ratios in allografts.

Notes on this clone: The antigen is unknown.

Produced via immunoSEQ multiplex PCR; TCRdb's table is partial and in-frame only. The top ten hold 5% to 6.5% of the sample, which has some 90,000 clones, around nine tenths seen once. Germline V gene lookup returns CDR1 SGHTA and CDR2 FQGTGA. V lost 3 bases and J 8 bases, leaving 11 bases between the germline ends. This CDR3 has 13 residues. The sequence derives from a human donor who received an intestinal transplant. V is TRBV7-3 and J is TRBJ2-1; possibly TRBD1 for D (6 bases). Sequences were derived from unstimulated CD8+ T cells sorted from spleen or lymph node cells, sampled before intestinal transplant. The CDR3 loop reads CASSFIQGDEQFF. CDR3 in DNA: TGTGCCAGCAGCTTTATACAGGGAGATGAGCAGTTCTTC.